These T cell receptor beta chains were read from a single sample in a study of cytomegalovirus exposure and HLA in healthy donors. Sequencing was performed with immunoSEQ multiplex PCR; in TCRdb, only in-frame clones are kept and a portion is missing. The sample yields about 55,000 clones, roughly four fifths seen once. The sequencing sample was made of PBMCs. Source of these receptors: a man aged 25 to 40 in good health and CMV-seronegative. Both conserved end residues are part of each CDR3. Fields, in order: J gene, clone size, V gene, D gene, CDR3 DNA, CDR3 protein. The D gene is left open where the match is weak. Only part of the rows carry a size: once, few, many, or a class if the clone is expanded.

J: TRBJ2-7
size: -
V: TRBV27
D: TRBD1
DNA: TGTGCCAGCGGCGGGACAGGGGAGTTCGAGCAGTACTTC
CDR3: CASGGTGEFEQYF

J: TRBJ1-1
size: few
V: TRBV6-5
D: -
DNA: TGTGCCAGCAGTTCACCGACGGAGGCTTTCTTT
CDR3: CASSSPTEAFF

J: TRBJ2-1
size: -
V: TRBV5-1
D: TRBD1
DNA: TGCGCCAGCAGCTTGGCCCTGGGACAGGGGTTGAGTGGCAATGAGCAGTTCTTC
CDR3: CASSLALGQGLSGNEQFF

J: TRBJ1-5
size: -
V: TRBV5-6
D: TRBD1
DNA: TGTGCCAGCACTAAGTGGACAGGGGGAGTGAGCAATCAGCCCCAGCATTTT
CDR3: CASTKWTGGVSNQPQHF

J: TRBJ1-4
size: few
V: TRBV28
D: TRBD1
DNA: TGTGCCAGCAGTTTCGGGGCGGACAGGTGGATAATTGGAACTAATGAAAAACTGTTTTTT
CDR3: CASSFGADRWIIGTNEKLFF

J: TRBJ1-4
size: -
V: TRBV6-5
D: -
DNA: TGTGCCAGCAGTTACTCGACAGCCGCTAATGAAAAACTGTTTTTT
CDR3: CASSYSTAANEKLFF

J: TRBJ1-1
size: -
V: TRBV28
D: -
DNA: TGTGCCAGCAGTTTACCCGCTATGTACAGGATGAACACTGAAGCTTTCTTT
CDR3: CASSLPAMYRMNTEAFF

J: TRBJ1-5
size: -
V: TRBV7-8
D: -
DNA: TGTGCCAGCAGCCCCGGGTCTGATCAGCCCCAGCATTTT
CDR3: CASSPGSDQPQHF

J: TRBJ1-6
size: -
V: TRBV30
D: -
DNA: TGTGCCTGGAGTGTAAAGGGGGGGTCACCCCTCCACTTT
CDR3: CAWSVKGGSPLHF

J: TRBJ2-1
size: -
V: TRBV11-3
D: TRBD1
DNA: TGTGCCAGCAGCTCCGGACAGGGGAGGAATGAGCAGTTCTTC
CDR3: CASSSGQGRNEQFF

J: TRBJ1-2
size: -
V: TRBV13
D: -
DNA: TGTGCCAGCAGCTTAAACAGGGCCTATGGCTACACCTTC
CDR3: CASSLNRAYGYTF

J: TRBJ2-7
size: -
V: TRBV2
D: -
DNA: TGTGCCAGCACCGCCGGGACCTACGAGCAGTACTTC
CDR3: CASTAGTYEQYF

J: TRBJ2-7
size: once
V: TRBV27
D: -
DNA: TGTGCCAGCAGTAACAGTGCGGGGTTGTCCTACGAGCAGTACTTC
CDR3: CASSNSAGLSYEQYF

J: TRBJ1-6
size: -
V: TRBV29-1
D: -
DNA: TGCAGCGTTGCGACCCGGGGAAATTCACCCCTCCACTTT
CDR3: CSVATRGNSPLHF

J: TRBJ2-1
size: few
V: TRBV5-8
D: TRBD1
DNA: TGTGCCAGCAGCCCAGGGGGACGGCCCGGATCGTACAATGAGCAGTTCTTC
CDR3: CASSPGGRPGSYNEQFF

J: TRBJ2-1
size: -
V: TRBV29-1
D: TRBD1
DNA: TGCAGCGAAACCGGACAGGGTGACGATGAGCAGTTCTTC
CDR3: CSETGQGDDEQFF

J: TRBJ1-1
size: -
V: TRBV28
D: -
DNA: TGTGCCAGCAAGCGGGCGGGGGGCTCGGGCACTGAAGCTTTCTTT
CDR3: CASKRAGGSGTEAFF

J: TRBJ2-1
size: -
V: TRBV9
D: TRBD1
DNA: TGTGCCAGCAGCGTAGGGGGGACAGGGCTCCCTGTGCACAATGAGCAGTTCTTC
CDR3: CASSVGGTGLPVHNEQFF

J: TRBJ1-1
size: -
V: TRBV19
D: -
DNA: TGTGCCAGTAGAAACAGGGACACTGAAGCTTTCTTT
CDR3: CASRNRDTEAFF

J: TRBJ1-5
size: -
V: TRBV21-1
D: -
DNA: TGTGCCAGCAGCAATGACAGGGTTGCTCAGCCCCAGCATTTT
CDR3: CASSNDRVAQPQHF

J: TRBJ1-1
size: -
V: TRBV4-1
D: -
DNA: TGCGCCAGCAGCCATCCGGGAACATACACTGAAGCTTTCTTT
CDR3: CASSHPGTYTEAFF

J: TRBJ1-4
size: -
V: TRBV19
D: TRBD1
DNA: TGTGCCAGTAGTAAACCCCCTGGTACAGGGGGTCTTCTGCGGAATGAAAAACTGTTTTTT
CDR3: CASSKPPGTGGLLRNEKLFF

J: TRBJ1-1
size: -
V: TRBV7-2
D: -
DNA: TGTGCCAGCAGCCCCATAATGTTGGCGGCGGCCACGAACACTGAAGCTTTCTTT
CDR3: CASSPIMLAAATNTEAFF

J: TRBJ2-5
size: -
V: TRBV6-1
D: -
DNA: TGTGCCAGCAGTGGGAGCGGTACCCAAGAGACCCAGTACTTC
CDR3: CASSGSGTQETQYF

J: TRBJ2-7
size: few
V: TRBV7-9
D: -
DNA: TGTGCCAGCAGCTTGGGGCAGGGGATCTCCTACGAGCAGTACTTC
CDR3: CASSLGQGISYEQYF

J: TRBJ2-7
size: -
V: TRBV19
D: TRBD2
DNA: TGTGCCAGTAGTATAGCGACTAGCGGGTCCTACGAGCAGTACTTC
CDR3: CASSIATSGSYEQYF

J: TRBJ2-7
size: once
V: TRBV30
D: TRBD2
DNA: TGTGCCTGGAGTGTACTAAGGACTAGCGGGGGGCCCTCCTACGAGCAGTACTTC
CDR3: CAWSVLRTSGGPSYEQYF

J: TRBJ2-7
size: -
V: TRBV5-4
D: -
DNA: TGTGCCAGCAGCTCTGTGCAGGGTGTAGGCGAGCAGTACTTC
CDR3: CASSSVQGVGEQYF

J: TRBJ2-3
size: -
V: TRBV27
D: -
DNA: TGTGCCAGCAGTTTTTGGGCAGCACCTAGCACAGATACGCAGTATTTT
CDR3: CASSFWAAPSTDTQYF

J: TRBJ2-3
size: -
V: TRBV27
D: -
DNA: TGTGCCAGCAGTTGGCCGGGTCATACGCAGTATTTT
CDR3: CASSWPGHTQYF

J: TRBJ2-7
size: once
V: TRBV9
D: -
DNA: TGTGCCAGCAGCGTAGCCCCAGGGCCGCGGGGTTACGAGCAGTACTTC
CDR3: CASSVAPGPRGYEQYF

J: TRBJ2-7
size: few
V: TRBV7-9
D: -
DNA: TGTGCCAGCAGCTCCCGGACAGACCCCTCCTACGAGCAGTACTTC
CDR3: CASSSRTDPSYEQYF

J: TRBJ1-4
size: once
V: TRBV19
D: TRBD1
DNA: TGTGCCTCAAACAGGGGCCAGCAGGATGAAAAACTGTTTTTT
CDR3: CASNRGQQDEKLFF

J: TRBJ2-3
size: once
V: TRBV5-1
D: -
DNA: TGCGCCAGCAGCTTGACAGTCCTTACCACAGATACGCAGTATTTT
CDR3: CASSLTVLTTDTQYF

J: TRBJ2-7
size: -
V: TRBV5-1
D: -
DNA: TGCGCCAGCAGCTCCGCTTCACAGGGTCTCTACGAGCAGTACTTC
CDR3: CASSSASQGLYEQYF

J: TRBJ1-6
size: -
V: TRBV4-2
D: -
DNA: TGTGCCAGCAGCCAAGATGTGGGCTCACCCCTCCACTTT
CDR3: CASSQDVGSPLHF

J: TRBJ2-1
size: -
V: TRBV9
D: TRBD1
DNA: TGTGCCAGCAGCGTAGCAGGGGGTAGCTCCTACAATGAGCAGTTCTTC
CDR3: CASSVAGGSSYNEQFF

J: TRBJ1-5
size: once
V: TRBV6-1
D: TRBD1
DNA: TGTGCCAGCAAGGGACAGGGATTAAATCAGCCCCAGCATTTT
CDR3: CASKGQGLNQPQHF

J: TRBJ1-2
size: -
V: TRBV7-2
D: TRBD1
DNA: TGTGCCAGCAGCTTAAACATGGCGACAGGGGAATATGGCTACACCTTC
CDR3: CASSLNMATGEYGYTF

J: TRBJ2-1
size: -
V: TRBV6-6
D: -
DNA: TGTGCCAGCAGTTACATAGAAAATGAGCAGTTCTTC
CDR3: CASSYIENEQFF

J: TRBJ2-7
size: -
V: TRBV28
D: -
DNA: TGTGCCAGCAGCATCACTAGCTACGAGCAGTACTTC
CDR3: CASSITSYEQYF